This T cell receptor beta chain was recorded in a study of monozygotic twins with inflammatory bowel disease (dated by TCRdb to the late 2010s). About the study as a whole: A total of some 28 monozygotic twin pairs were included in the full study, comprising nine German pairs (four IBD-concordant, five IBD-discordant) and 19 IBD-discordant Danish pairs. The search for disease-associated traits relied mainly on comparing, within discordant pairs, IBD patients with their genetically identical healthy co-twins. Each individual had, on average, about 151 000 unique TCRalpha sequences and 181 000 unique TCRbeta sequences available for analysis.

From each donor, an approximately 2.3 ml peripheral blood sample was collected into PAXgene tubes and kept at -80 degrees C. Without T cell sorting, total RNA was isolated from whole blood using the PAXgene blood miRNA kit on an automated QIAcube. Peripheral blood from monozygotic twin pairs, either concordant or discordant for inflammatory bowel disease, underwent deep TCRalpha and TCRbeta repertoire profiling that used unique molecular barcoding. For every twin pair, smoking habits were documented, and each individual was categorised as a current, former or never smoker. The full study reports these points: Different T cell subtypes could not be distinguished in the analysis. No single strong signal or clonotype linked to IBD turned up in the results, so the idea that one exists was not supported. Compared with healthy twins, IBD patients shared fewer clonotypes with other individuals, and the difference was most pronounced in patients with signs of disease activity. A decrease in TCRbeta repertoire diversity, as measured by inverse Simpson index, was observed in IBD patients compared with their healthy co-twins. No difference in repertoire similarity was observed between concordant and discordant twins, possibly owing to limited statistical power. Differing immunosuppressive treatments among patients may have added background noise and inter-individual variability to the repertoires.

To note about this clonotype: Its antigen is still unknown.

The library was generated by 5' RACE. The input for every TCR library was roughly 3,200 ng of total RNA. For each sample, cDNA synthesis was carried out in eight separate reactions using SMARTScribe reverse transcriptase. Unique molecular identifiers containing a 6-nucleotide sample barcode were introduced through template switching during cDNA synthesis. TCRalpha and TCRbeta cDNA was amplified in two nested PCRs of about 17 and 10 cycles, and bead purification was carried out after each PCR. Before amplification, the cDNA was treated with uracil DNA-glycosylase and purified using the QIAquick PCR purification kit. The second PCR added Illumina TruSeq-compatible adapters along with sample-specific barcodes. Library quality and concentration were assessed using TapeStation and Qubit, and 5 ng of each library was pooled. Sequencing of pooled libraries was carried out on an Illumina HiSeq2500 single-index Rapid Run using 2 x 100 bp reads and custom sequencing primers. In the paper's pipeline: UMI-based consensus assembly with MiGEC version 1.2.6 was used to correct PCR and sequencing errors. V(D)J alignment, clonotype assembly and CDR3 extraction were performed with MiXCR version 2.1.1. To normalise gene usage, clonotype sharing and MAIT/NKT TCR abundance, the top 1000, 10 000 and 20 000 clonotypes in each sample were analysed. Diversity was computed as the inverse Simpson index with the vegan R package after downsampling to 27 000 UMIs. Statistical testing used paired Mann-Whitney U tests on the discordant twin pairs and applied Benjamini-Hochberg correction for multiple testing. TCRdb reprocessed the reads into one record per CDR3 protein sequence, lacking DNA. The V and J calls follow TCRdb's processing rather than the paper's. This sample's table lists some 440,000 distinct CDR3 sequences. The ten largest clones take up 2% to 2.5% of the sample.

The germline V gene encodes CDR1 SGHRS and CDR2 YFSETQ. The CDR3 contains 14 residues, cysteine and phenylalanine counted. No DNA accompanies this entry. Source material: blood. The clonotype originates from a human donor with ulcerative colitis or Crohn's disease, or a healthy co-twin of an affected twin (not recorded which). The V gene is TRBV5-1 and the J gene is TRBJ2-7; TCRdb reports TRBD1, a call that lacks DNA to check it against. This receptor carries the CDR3 CASSLGQDLLEQYF.